The sequence of this T cell receptor beta chain was determined in a study of cytomegalovirus exposure and HLA in healthy donors. This CDR3 comprises 13 residues. CDR1 and CDR2 (germline): MRHNA, SNTAGT. Trimming cost V 5 bases and J 4 bases, with 11 bases left between them. PCR primers comprised 60 Vbeta and 13 Jbeta primers. Profiling relied on immunoSEQ multiplex PCR, and the TCRdb table lists in-frame clones only, not all of them. The sample includes approximately 130,000 clones, 80% seen only once; the top ten take 3% to 4%. Sequenced input: PBMCs. V is TRBV6-4 and J is TRBJ1-1, with D possibly TRBD1 on 6 matching bases. The receptor was derived from a woman between 40 and 50 years old in good health and CMV-seronegative. CDR3 protein: CASSLARGTEAFF. CDR3 DNA: TGTGCCAGCAGTTTGGCCAGGGGCACTGAAGCTTTCTTT.